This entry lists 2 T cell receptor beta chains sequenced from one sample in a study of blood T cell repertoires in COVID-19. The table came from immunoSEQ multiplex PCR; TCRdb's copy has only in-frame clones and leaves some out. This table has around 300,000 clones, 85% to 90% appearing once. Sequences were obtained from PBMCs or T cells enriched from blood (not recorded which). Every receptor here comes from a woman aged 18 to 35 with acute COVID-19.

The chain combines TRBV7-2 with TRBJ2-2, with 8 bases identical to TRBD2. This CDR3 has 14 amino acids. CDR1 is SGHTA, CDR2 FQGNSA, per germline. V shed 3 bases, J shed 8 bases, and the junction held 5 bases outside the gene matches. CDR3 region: CASSFGAGVGELFF. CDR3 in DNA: TGTGCCAGCAGCTTCGGAGCGGGAGTGGGGGAGCTGTTTTTT.

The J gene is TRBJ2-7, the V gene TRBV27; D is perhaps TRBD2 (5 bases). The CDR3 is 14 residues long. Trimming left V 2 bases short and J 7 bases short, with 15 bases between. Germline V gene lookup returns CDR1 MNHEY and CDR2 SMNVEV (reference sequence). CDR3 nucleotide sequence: TGTGCCAGCAGTTTAAGATCCGCCAGAGGGGAGCAGTACTTC. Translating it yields CASSLRSARGEQYF.